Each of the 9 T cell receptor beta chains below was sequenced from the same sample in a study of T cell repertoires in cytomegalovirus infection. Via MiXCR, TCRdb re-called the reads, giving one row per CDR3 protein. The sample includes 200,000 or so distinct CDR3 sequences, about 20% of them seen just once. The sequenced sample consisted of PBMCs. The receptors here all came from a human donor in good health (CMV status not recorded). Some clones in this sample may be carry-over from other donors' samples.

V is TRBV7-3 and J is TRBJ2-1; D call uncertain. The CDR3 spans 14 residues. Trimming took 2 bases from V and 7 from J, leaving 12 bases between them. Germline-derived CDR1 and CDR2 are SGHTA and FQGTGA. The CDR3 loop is CASSLSGKWNEQFF. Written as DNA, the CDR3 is TGTGCCAGCAGCTTATCTGGGAAGTGGAATGAGCAGTTCTTC. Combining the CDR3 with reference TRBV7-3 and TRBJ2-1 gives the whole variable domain GAGVSQTPSNKVTEKGKYVELRCDPISGHTALYWYRQSLGQGPEFLIYFQGTGAADDSGLPNDRFFAVRPEGSVSTLKIQRTERGDSAVYLCASSLSGKWNEQFFGPGTRLTVL.

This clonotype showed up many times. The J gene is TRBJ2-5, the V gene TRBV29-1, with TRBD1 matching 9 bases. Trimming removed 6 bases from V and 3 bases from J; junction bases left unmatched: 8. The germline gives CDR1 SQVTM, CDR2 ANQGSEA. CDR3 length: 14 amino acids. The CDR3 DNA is TGCAGCGTGACTTACAGGGGGCCCGAAGAGACCCAGTACTTC. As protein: CSVTYRGPEETQYF.

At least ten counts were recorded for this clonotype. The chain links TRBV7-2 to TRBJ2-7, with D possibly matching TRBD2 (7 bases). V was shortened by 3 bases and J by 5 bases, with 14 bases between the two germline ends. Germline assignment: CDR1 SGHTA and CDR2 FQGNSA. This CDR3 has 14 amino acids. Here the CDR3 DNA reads TGTGCCAGCAGCTTCAAGGGGGGGTCCAACGAGCAGTACTTC. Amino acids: CASSFKGGSNEQYF.

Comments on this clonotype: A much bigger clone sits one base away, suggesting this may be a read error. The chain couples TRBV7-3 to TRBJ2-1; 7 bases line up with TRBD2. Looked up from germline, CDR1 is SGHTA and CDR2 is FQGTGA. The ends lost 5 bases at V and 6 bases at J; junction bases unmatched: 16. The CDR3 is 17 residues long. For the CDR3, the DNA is TGTGCCAGCAGCCGCGGTCCTATAGGTCGGGAGGCCAATGAGCAGTTCTTC. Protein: CASSRGPIGREANEQFF.

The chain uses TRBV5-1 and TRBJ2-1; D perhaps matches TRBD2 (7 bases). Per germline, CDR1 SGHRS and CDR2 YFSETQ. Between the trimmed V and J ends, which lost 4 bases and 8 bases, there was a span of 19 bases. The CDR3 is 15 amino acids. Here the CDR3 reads CASSLAISGGDEQFF. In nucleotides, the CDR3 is TGCGCCAGCAGCCTGGCGATTTCGGGGGGCGATGAGCAGTTCTTC.

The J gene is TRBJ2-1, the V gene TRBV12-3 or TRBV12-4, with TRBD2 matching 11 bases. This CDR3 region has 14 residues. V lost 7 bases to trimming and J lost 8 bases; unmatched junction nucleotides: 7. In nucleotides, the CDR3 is TGTGCCAGCATAACTAGCGGGAGTAAGGATGAGCAGTTCTTC. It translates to CASITSGSKDEQFF.

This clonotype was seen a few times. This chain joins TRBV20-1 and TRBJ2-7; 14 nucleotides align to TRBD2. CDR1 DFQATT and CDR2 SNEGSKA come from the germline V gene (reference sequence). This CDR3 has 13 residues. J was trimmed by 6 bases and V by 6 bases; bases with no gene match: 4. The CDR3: CSAGLAGVREQYF. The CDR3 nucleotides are TGCAGTGCGGGACTAGCGGGAGTTCGCGAGCAGTACTTC.

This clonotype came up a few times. The CDR3 sequence is CASSVQGWTEAFF. Written as DNA, the CDR3 is TGTGCCAGCAGTGTACAGGGTTGGACTGAAGCTTTCTTT. The genes are TRBV12-3 or TRBV12-4 and TRBJ1-1, with D perhaps matching TRBD1 (6 bases). Deletions cut 5 bases from V and 5 bases from J, with 12 bases between. The CDR3 is made up of 13 amino acids.

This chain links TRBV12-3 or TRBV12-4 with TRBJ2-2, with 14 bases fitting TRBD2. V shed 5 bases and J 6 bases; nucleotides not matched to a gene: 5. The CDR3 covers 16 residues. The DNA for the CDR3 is TGTGCCAGCAGTCCGACGACTAGCGGGAGGGCCGGGGAGCTGTTTTTT. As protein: CASSPTTSGRAGELFF.